A selection of T cell receptor beta chains follows, all from one sample in a study of early T cells in non-severe SARS-CoV-2 infection. TCRdb passed the 5' RACE reads through MiXCR, listing each CDR3 protein once. The data hold more than 20,000 distinct CDR3 sequences, with about 5.6% observed a single time. Material: whole blood. All receptors come from an adult who was a healthcare worker with PCR-confirmed SARS-CoV-2 infection or an uninfected control (not recorded which). Each CDR3 is given with its conserved first and last residue.

TRBJ2-3 | TRBV20-1 | CSARVTGTDTDTQYF
TRBJ2-1 | TRBV10-3 | CATSQGASYNEQFF
TRBJ2-6 | TRBV28 | CASSLSYGVWANVLTF
TRBJ2-7 | TRBV10-3 | CAISGLGSSYEQYF
TRBJ2-1 | TRBV20-1 | CSASPGMGEQFF
TRBJ2-2 | TRBV20-1 | CSASPLETGDTGELFF
TRBJ2-1 | TRBV7-8 | CASSRPGQSSYNEQFF
TRBJ2-3 | TRBV5-1 | CASSTEVSGRTDTQYF
TRBJ1-1 | TRBV10-3 | CAIRPGQENTEAFF
TRBJ2-1 | TRBV2 | CASSVVGIIYYNEQFF
TRBJ1-4 | TRBV25-1 | CASSDTDNGGGEKLFF
TRBJ2-3 | TRBV7-9 | CASSLARARTDTQYF
TRBJ2-5 | TRBV13 | CASSSITGQQETQYF
TRBJ2-3 | TRBV7-6 | CASSFGLAGVITDTQYF
TRBJ2-2 | TRBV27 | CASSLFEQNTGELFF
TRBJ2-7 | TRBV5-1 | CASSLGQSSYEQYF
TRBJ2-2 | TRBV4-3 | CASSQDRGSGELFF
TRBJ2-3 | TRBV2 | CASSESRGGTDTQYF
TRBJ2-1 | TRBV28 | CASSAKLGVGKFGEQFF
TRBJ2-1 | TRBV28 | CASSFLGEGTDEQFF
TRBJ2-1 | TRBV20-1 | CSAQLAGGIEQFF
TRBJ2-1 | TRBV18 | CASSPSGVTYNEQFF
TRBJ2-1 | TRBV5-5 | CASSLGWTSGSGEQFF
TRBJ2-1 | TRBV6-2/TRBV6-3 | CASSPRDRVYNEQFF
TRBJ2-1 | TRBV7-8 | CASSPTEGLALYNEQFF
TRBJ2-1 | TRBV24-1 | CATSWAGDAYNEQFF
TRBJ2-1 | TRBV20-1 | CSARPLRGRYNNEQFF
TRBJ2-1 | TRBV7-2 | CASSPGYSYNEQFF
TRBJ2-1 | TRBV7-2 | CASSALQGTEQFF
TRBJ2-1 | TRBV10-3 | CAISESGQGGGEQFF
TRBJ2-2 | TRBV27 | CASSFAASANTGELFF
TRBJ2-1 | TRBV7-2 | CASSPGSYNEQFF
TRBJ2-1 | TRBV20-1 | CSARDPALAIPPLEQFF
TRBJ2-3 | TRBV6-6 | CASSYSPEASTDTQYF
TRBJ1-5 | TRBV6-6 | CASSYSEELTDQPQHF
TRBJ2-7 | TRBV27 | CASSAGTVTYEQYF
TRBJ2-1 | TRBV20-1 | CSAVGTRTYNEQFF
TRBJ2-7 | TRBV4-1 | CASSRTELRDIPYEQYF
TRBJ2-2 | TRBV5-4 | CASSHTSTGELFF
TRBJ1-5 | TRBV6-6 | CASSYSESNQPQHF
TRBJ1-6 | TRBV10-3 | CAIGEMNRDSPLHF